The 17 T cell receptor beta chains below were found in one sample sequenced in a study of CD8 T cells in ankylosing spondylitis. Broader study findings: It appeared that ankylosing spondylitis blood was characterized by a TCR beta motif of several highly homologous variants.

TCRdb re-derived calls from the 5' RACE reads in MiXCR, one entry per CDR3 protein. The profile shows some 800,000 distinct CDR3 sequences, 12% of them singletons. These receptors have no known antigen. The specimen sequenced was blood, either unsorted or a sorted T cell fraction (not recorded which). The receptors were sampled from a male donor with ankylosing spondylitis.

This clonotype was seen ten or more times. The CDR3 loop reads CSVTSGRDTGELFF. The DNA for the CDR3 is TGCAGCGTGACTAGCGGGAGGGACACCGGGGAGCTGTTTTTT. The chain has TRBV29-1 and TRBJ2-2; 14 bases agree with TRBD2. This CDR3 has 14 residues. J was trimmed by 3 bases and V by 6 bases; bases with no gene match: 0. Germline values: CDR1 SQVTM, CDR2 ANQGSEA.

This chain joins TRBV10-3 and TRBJ1-1; 9 positions match TRBD1. Trimming removed 6 bases from V and 4 bases from J; junction bases left unmatched: 3. This CDR3 is 13 amino acids long. Germline V gene lookup returns CDR1 ENHRY and CDR2 SYGVKD. The CDR3 loop reads CAIRRDRATEAFF. The CDR3 nucleotides are TGTGCCATCAGAAGGGACAGGGCCACTGAAGCTTTCTTT.

The chain is built from TRBV15 and TRBJ2-7; D might be TRBD1 (5 bases). CDR1 is LNHNV and CDR2 is YYDKDF in the germline V gene (reference sequence). The CDR3 sequence is 16 residues long. Trimming shortened V by 4 bases and J by 2 bases, and 18 bases separated the two germline ends. The CDR3 bases are TGTGCCACCAGCAACCTGTTCCAGACAGTGACCTACGAGCAGTACTTC. Amino acids: CATSNLFQTVTYEQYF.

This clonotype has only a few counts. This CDR3 reads CSGGLAGGPQNIQYF. Here the CDR3 DNA reads TGCAGCGGTGGACTAGCGGGAGGGCCCCAAAACATTCAGTACTTC. This chain joins TRBV29-1 and TRBJ2-4; TRBD2 matches 15 bases. Germline CDR1 SQVTM, CDR2 ANQGSEA. This CDR3 contains 15 residues. V lost 7 bases and J lost 5; bases outside the gene matches: 6.

This clonotype was picked up many times. The chain links TRBV29-1 to TRBJ1-1; a weak D match, TRBD1 (6 bases). CDR1 SQVTM and CDR2 ANQGSEA come from the germline V gene. The CDR3 has 13 amino acids. V gave up 7 bases and J gave up 0 bases, with 12 bases separating them. CDR3 residues: CSAHRVLNTEAFF. The CDR3 DNA sequence: TGCAGCGCCCACAGGGTACTGAACACTGAAGCTTTCTTT.

This clonotype was counted ten times or more. The chain couples TRBV28 to TRBJ2-5; D unresolved. CDR3 length equals 13 residues. In germline, CDR1 is MDHEN, CDR2 SYDVKM. Trimming pared 5 bases from V and 1 base from J, leaving 8 bases between. This CDR3 reads CASSPVGQETQYF. CDR3 DNA: TGTGCCAGCAGTCCCGTAGGCCAAGAGACCCAGTACTTC.

This clonotype was counted many times. The rearrangement links TRBV9 to TRBJ1-2, with a possible D match to TRBD1 (5 bases). The CDR3 is 15 amino acids. V gave up 4 bases and J gave up 3 bases, with 16 bases separating them. The germline gives CDR1 SGDLS, CDR2 YYNGEE. The CDR3 protein is CASSPREGAYYGYTF. Here the CDR3 DNA reads TGTGCCAGCAGCCCGAGGGAAGGGGCTTACTATGGCTACACCTTC.

This clonotype was observed at least ten times. The chain employs TRBV20-1 and TRBJ1-1; possible D gene TRBD1, 5 bases. The CDR3 runs to 12 residues. V lost 6 bases to trimming and J lost 4 bases, with 12 bases between them. The germline gives CDR1 DFQATT, CDR2 SNEGSKA (reference sequence). CDR3 amino acids: CSAQLRGTEAFF. The CDR3 nucleotides are TGCAGTGCCCAACTAAGGGGCACTGAAGCTTTCTTT.

This chain joins TRBV11-3 and TRBJ1-3; TRBD1 might be the D (6 bases). The CDR3 sequence is 13 residues long. V was clipped by 5 bases and J by 4 bases, with 9 bases between them. Germline CDR1 SGHNT, CDR2 YENEEA. CDR3 in DNA: TGTGCCAGCAGCGACGGACAGGGAAACACCATATATTTT. Protein sequence: CASSDGQGNTIYF.

In its sample, this clonotype was seen a few times. V gene TRBV20-1 combines with J gene TRBJ2-7; possibly TRBD1 for D (6 bases). The CDR3 totals 13 residues. V shed 6 bases and J shed 0 bases, with 12 bases lying between them. The germline V gene encodes CDR1 DFQATT and CDR2 SNEGSKA (reference sequence). CDR3 residues: CSAPGTPSYEQYF. CDR3 coding DNA: TGCAGTGCCCCTGGGACACCCTCCTACGAGCAGTACTTC.

This clonotype was counted between two and nine times. This chain links TRBV27 with TRBJ1-5; 8 positions match TRBD1. The CDR3 is made up of 18 amino acids. The V segment lost 5 bases and the J segment 7 bases; nucleotides outside the gene matches: 19. Germline-derived CDR1 and CDR2 are MNHEY and SMNVEV (reference sequence). The CDR3 sequence: CASSPRADRGFGLQPQHF. In DNA, the CDR3 is TGTGCCAGCAGTCCGCGAGCCGACAGGGGTTTCGGTTTGCAGCCCCAGCATTTT.

The chain employs TRBV9 and TRBJ2-7, with D possibly TRBD1 on 7 matching bases. This CDR3 comprises 15 residues. Looked up from germline, CDR1 is SGDLS and CDR2 is YYNGEE. The germline V and J ends were trimmed by 0 bases and 3 bases, with 13 bases remaining between them. This CDR3 is CASSVAVQGGYEQYF. Written as DNA, the CDR3 is TGTGCCAGCAGCGTAGCTGTCCAGGGGGGCTACGAGCAGTACTTC.

The chain couples TRBV4-3 to TRBJ1-2; weak D call: TRBD1 (5 bases). This CDR3 contains 15 residues. Per the germline V gene, CDR1 is LGHNA and CDR2 is YSLEER. V was pared by 1 base and J by 6 bases, with 15 bases between. CDR3 in amino acids: CASSQGTDGGDGYTF. The CDR3 DNA follows: TGCGCCAGCAGCCAAGGGACGGATGGGGGGGATGGCTACACCTTC.

The genes are TRBV5-6 and TRBJ1-1; 10 nucleotides line up with TRBD1. Germline CDR1 is SGHDT and CDR2 is YYEEEE. There are 14 residues in the CDR3. V was clipped by 4 bases and J by 6 bases; unmatched bases: 6. The CDR3 sequence: CASSPDRGNAEAFF. DNA for the CDR3: TGTGCCAGCAGCCCGGACAGGGGGAATGCTGAAGCTTTCTTT. Using reference TRBV5-6 and TRBJ1-1 for the parts outside the CDR3, the full variable domain is DAGVTQSPTHLIKTRGQQVTLRCSPKSGHDTVSWYQQALGQGPQFIFQYYEEEERQRGNFPDRFSGHQFPNYSSELNVNALLLGDSALYLCASSPDRGNAEAFFGQGTRLTVV.

This clonotype was found a few times. The chain carries TRBV5-1 and TRBJ2-3; D is ambiguous. V was clipped by 4 bases and J by 0 bases, with 12 bases between them. Germline CDR1 and CDR2: SGHRS and YFSETQ. This CDR3 contains 15 residues. The CDR3 loop reads CASSAFLASTDTQYF. CDR3 DNA sequence: TGCGCCAGCAGCGCCTTCTTAGCTAGCACAGATACGCAGTATTTT. The full variable domain, completed using reference TRBV5-1 and TRBJ2-3, is KAGVTQTPRYLIKTRGQQVTLSCSPISGHRSVSWYQQTPGQGLQFLFEYFSETQRNKGNFPGRFSGRQFSNSRSEMNVSTLELGDSALYLCASSAFLASTDTQYFGPGTRLTVL.

This clonotype came up many times. This chain connects TRBV9 to TRBJ1-1, with 7 bases fitting TRBD1. This CDR3 is 15 amino acids long. The ends lost 3 bases at V and 0 bases at J; junction bases unmatched: 5. The germline V gene encodes CDR1 SGDLS and CDR2 YYNGEE. CDR3 in amino acids: CASSGTGTVNTEAFF. The CDR3 DNA is TGTGCCAGCAGCGGTACCGGGACAGTGAACACTGAAGCTTTCTTT.

At least ten counts were recorded for this clonotype. The rearrangement joins TRBV4-3 to TRBJ2-1; D is possibly TRBD1 (6 bases). Germline CDR1 reads LGHNA; CDR2 reads YSLEER. Trimming removed 0 bases from V and 0 bases from J, with 12 bases in between. There are 17 residues in the CDR3. DNA for the CDR3: TGCGCCAGCAGCCAAGACTTAGGGGGATACTCCTACAATGAGCAGTTCTTC. It is translated as CASSQDLGGYSYNEQFF.